A single sample gave rise to the 9 T cell receptor beta chains below, sequenced in a study of blood T cell repertoires in COVID-19. Sequencing used immunoSEQ multiplex PCR; TCRdb keeps in-frame clones, though not all of them. The sample has about 170,000 clones; around 82% are singletons. Sample: PBMCs or T cells enriched from blood (not recorded which). These receptors all stem from a woman aged 50 to 60 in a cohort exposed to, infected with or recovered from COVID-19 (not recorded which).

The V call is TRBV19, the J call TRBJ1-6; 9 bases agree with TRBD1. This CDR3 region has 16 residues. J lost 4 bases, V lost 6 bases, and 7 bases had no gene match. Germline CDR1 LNHDA, CDR2 SQIVND (reference sequence). CDR3 sequence reads: CASRKDRGLYNSPLHF. The CDR3 nucleotides read TGTGCCAGTAGAAAGGACAGGGGACTTTATAATTCACCCCTCCACTTT.

The chain uses TRBV7-9 and TRBJ2-2, with 8 bases matching TRBD1. V lost 4 bases to trimming and J lost 0 bases; unmatched junction nucleotides: 4. Germline values: CDR1 SEHNR, CDR2 FQNEAQ (reference sequence). The CDR3 is made up of 16 amino acids. CDR3 nucleotides: TGTGCCAGCAGCTATGCGACAGGGGCGAACACCGGGGAGCTGTTTTTT. This encodes CASSYATGANTGELFF.

The chain joins TRBV6-5 to TRBJ1-5; tentatively, D is TRBD1 (5 bases). The CDR3 covers 15 residues. In germline, CDR1 is MNHEY, CDR2 SVGAGI. V lost 6 bases, J lost 6 bases, and 18 bases lay in between. The DNA of the CDR3 is TGTGCCAGCAGCGCGGGACGGGTGGAGGGTCAGCCCCAGCATTTT. Translated, it gives CASSAGRVEGQPQHF.

The V gene is TRBV27, the J gene TRBJ2-7; 9 bases are shared with TRBD1. The CDR3 loop spans 14 amino acids. V lost 5 bases and J lost 9; bases outside the gene matches: 11. From germline, CDR1 is MNHEY and CDR2 SMNVEV (reference sequence). The CDR3 reads CASSTQGAWILQYF. CDR3 coding DNA: TGTGCCAGCAGTACACAGGGGGCTTGGATTTTGCAGTACTTC.

The CDR3 DNA reads TGTGCCAGTACCCCAGGGGGGACTGGGTATGGCTACACCTTC. Protein product: CASTPGGTGYGYTF. The gene calls are TRBV19 and TRBJ1-2; 7 bases are a match to TRBD1. The CDR3 covers 14 residues. Germline trimming cut 7 bases from V and 5 bases from J; bases unmatched to any gene: 10. The V gene's germline CDR1 is LNHDA and CDR2 SQIVND (reference sequence).

The CDR3 sequence is CASSSQGTVSYEQYF. CDR3 nucleotide sequence: TGTGCCAGCAGCTCTCAGGGGACAGTATCCTACGAGCAGTACTTC. The chain uses TRBV7-9 and TRBJ2-7; 7 nucleotides agree with TRBD1. Germline V CDR1 and CDR2: SEHNR, FQNEAQ (reference sequence). The CDR3 contains 15 residues. V lost 4 bases, J lost 1 base, and 7 bases stayed unmatched.

The CDR3 bases are TGTGCCAGCAGCTCGACCCGGGACGGGGAGCTGTTTTTT. Translation: CASSSTRDGELFF. This chain connects TRBV12-3 or TRBV12-4 to TRBJ2-2; D is perhaps TRBD2 (5 bases). V was cut by 6 bases and J by 7 bases, with 12 bases left in between. This CDR3 is 13 amino acids long.

The V gene is TRBV11-2, the J gene TRBJ1-1; no definite D call. Germline V gene sequence: CDR1 SGHAT, CDR2 FQNNGV. V lost 5 bases, J lost 2 bases, and 12 bases lay in between. The CDR3 extends over 14 amino acids. CDR3 sequence reads: CASSISQANTEAFF. CDR3 nucleotides: TGTGCCAGCAGCATAAGTCAGGCTAACACTGAAGCTTTCTTT.

The V gene is TRBV29-1, the J gene TRBJ2-2, with D uncertain. Germline CDR1 SQVTM, CDR2 ANQGSEA. The CDR3 extends over 11 amino acids. V was trimmed by 4 bases and J by 3 bases, leaving 3 bases between them. The CDR3 DNA follows: TGCAGCGTTGGCGACACCGGGGAGCTGTTTTTT. This translates into CSVGDTGELFF.